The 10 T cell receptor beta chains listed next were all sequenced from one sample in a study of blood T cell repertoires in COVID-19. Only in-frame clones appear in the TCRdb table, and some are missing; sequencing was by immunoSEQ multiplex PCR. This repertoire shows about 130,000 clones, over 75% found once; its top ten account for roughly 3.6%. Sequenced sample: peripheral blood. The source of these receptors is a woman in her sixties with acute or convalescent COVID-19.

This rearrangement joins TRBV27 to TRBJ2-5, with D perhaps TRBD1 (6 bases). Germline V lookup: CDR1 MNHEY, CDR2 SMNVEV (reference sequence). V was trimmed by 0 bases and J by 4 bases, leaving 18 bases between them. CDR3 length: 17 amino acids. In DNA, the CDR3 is TGTGCCAGCAGTTTATCGCCTCAACAGGGTGGGGGAGAGACCCAGTACTTC. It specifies CASSLSPQQGGGETQYF.

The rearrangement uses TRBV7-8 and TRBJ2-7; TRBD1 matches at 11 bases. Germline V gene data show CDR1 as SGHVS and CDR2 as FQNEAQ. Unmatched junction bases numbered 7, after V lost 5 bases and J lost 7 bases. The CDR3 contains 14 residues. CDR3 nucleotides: TGTGCCAGCAGCCTAGGACAGGGGGCAGGTGAGCAGTACGTC. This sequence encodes CASSLGQGAGEQYV.

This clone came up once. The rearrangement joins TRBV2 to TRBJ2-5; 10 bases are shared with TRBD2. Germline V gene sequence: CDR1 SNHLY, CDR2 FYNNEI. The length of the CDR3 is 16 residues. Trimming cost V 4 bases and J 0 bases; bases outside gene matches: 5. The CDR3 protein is CASSAGTSAYQETQYF. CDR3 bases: TGTGCCAGCAGTGCGGGGACTAGCGCCTACCAAGAGACCCAGTACTTC.

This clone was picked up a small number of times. The CDR3 here is CASTPLSHTANYGYTF. The CDR3 DNA sequence: TGTGCCAGCACCCCCCTTTCTCACACCGCTAACTATGGCTACACCTTC. The rearrangement uses TRBV5-6 and TRBJ1-2, with D unresolved. Trimming took off 6 bases at V and 0 bases at J, with 18 bases between the two ends. This CDR3 has 16 residues. CDR1 and CDR2 (germline): SGHDT, YYEEEE.

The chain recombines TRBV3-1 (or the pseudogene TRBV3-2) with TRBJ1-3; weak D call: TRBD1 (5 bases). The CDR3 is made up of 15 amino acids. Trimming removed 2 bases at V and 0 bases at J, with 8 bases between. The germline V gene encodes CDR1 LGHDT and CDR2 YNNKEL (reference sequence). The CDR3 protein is CASSQTTVSGNTIYF. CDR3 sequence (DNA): TGTGCCAGCAGCCAAACGACAGTCTCTGGAAACACCATATATTTT.

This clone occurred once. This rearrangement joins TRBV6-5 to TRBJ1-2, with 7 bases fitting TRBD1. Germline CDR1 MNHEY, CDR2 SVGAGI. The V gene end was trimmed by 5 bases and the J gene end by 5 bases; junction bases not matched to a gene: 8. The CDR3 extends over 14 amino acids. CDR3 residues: CASSPGQSSYGYTF. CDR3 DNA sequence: TGTGCCAGCAGTCCGGGACAGTCGTCGTATGGCTACACCTTC.

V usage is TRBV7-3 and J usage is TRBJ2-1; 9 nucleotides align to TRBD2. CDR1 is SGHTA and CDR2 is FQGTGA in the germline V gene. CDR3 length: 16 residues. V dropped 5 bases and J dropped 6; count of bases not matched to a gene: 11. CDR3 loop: CASSPPITREGNEQFF. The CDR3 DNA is TGTGCCAGCAGCCCCCCAATTACGCGGGAGGGCAATGAGCAGTTCTTC.

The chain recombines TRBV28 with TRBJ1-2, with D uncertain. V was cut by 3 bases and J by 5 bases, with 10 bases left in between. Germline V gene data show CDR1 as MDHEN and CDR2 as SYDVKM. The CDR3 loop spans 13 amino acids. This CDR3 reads CASSFGSGYGYTF. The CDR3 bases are TGTGCCAGCAGTTTCGGGTCCGGTTATGGCTACACCTTC.

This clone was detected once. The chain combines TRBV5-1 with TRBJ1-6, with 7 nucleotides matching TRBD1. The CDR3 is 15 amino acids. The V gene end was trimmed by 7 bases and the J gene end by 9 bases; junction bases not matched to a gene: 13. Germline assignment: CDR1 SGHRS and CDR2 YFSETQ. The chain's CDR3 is CASSFRQGEGSPLHF. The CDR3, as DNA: TGCGCCAGCTCCTTCCGACAGGGTGAGGGTTCACCCCTCCACTTT. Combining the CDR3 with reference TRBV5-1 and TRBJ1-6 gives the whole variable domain KAGVTQTPRYLIKTRGQQVTLSCSPISGHRSVSWYQQTPGQGLQFLFEYFSETQRNKGNFPGRFSGRQFSNSRSEMNVSTLELGDSALYLCASSFRQGEGSPLHFGNGTRLTVT.

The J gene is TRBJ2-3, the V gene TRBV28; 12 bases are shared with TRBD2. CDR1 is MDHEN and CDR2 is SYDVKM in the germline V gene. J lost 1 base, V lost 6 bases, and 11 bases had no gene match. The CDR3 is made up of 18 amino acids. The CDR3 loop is CASSNLLAGGMGTDTQYF. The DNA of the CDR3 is TGTGCCAGCAGCAACTTACTAGCGGGAGGAATGGGCACAGATACGCAGTATTTT.